This T cell receptor (beta chain) appears in the sequencing data of a study of human CD8 memory T cell subsets. UMI-labeled 5' RACE produced the TCR beta libraries. TCRdb reprocessed the 5' RACE reads and stores each CDR3 protein as one record, lacking DNA. The sample's table shows 5,500 to 8,500 distinct CDR3 sequences. CDR1 is SGHAT, CDR2 FQNNGV, per germline. The length of the CDR3 is 12 residues. The receptor's source is a human donor in good health. The sequencing input was CD8+ T cells from PBMCs. The V call is TRBV11-2, the J call TRBJ1-1. Here the CDR3 reads CASSLVWSEAFF.